The entry below gives a single T cell receptor beta chain sequence along with its context. A J-beta primer mix and a sample-barcoded 5' primer were used in a second PCR of roughly 6 to 12 cycles. TCRdb called the 5' RACE reads again in MiXCR, with one record for every CDR3 protein. The table has some 800,000 distinct CDR3 sequences, roughly 44% seen once. This sample stems from a study of blood T cells in healthy people across ages. The sequenced sample consisted of blood. The sequence was obtained from a man aged 55 to 70 in good health.

The CDR3, as DNA: TGTGCCACCAGCAGAGAACGGGAATACGAGCAGTACTTC. Amino acids: CATSREREYEQYF. V is TRBV15 and J is TRBJ2-7, with D tentatively TRBD2 (5 bases). V was trimmed by 0 bases and J by 4 bases, leaving 7 bases between them. CDR1 is LNHNV, CDR2 YYDKDF, per germline (reference sequence). This CDR3 spans 13 amino acids.